The clone carrying this TCR beta chain was found many times. The antigen is undetermined. The TCR library protocol attached unique molecular identifiers to the individual cDNA molecules. Each CDR3 protein gets one entry after TCRdb re-called the 5' RACE reads with MiXCR. This table holds roughly 50,000 distinct CDR3 sequences, roughly 9.8% found once. Germline loops: CDR1 SGHNT, CDR2 YENEEA. The CDR3 is made up of 15 amino acids. V lost 5 bases and J 5 bases, leaving 16 bases between the germline ends. These data are taken from a study of early T cells in non-severe SARS-CoV-2 infection. Across the study: Chains were not paired, and sequencing was done on bulk RNA from unsorted whole blood.

General study points: The matching step, a VDJdb search, favored anti-spike CD8 responses and missed private and CD4 specificities.

This receptor was taken from an adult who was a healthcare worker with PCR-confirmed SARS-CoV-2 infection or an uninfected control (not recorded which). The rearrangement links TRBV11-3 to TRBJ2-1; a possible D gene is TRBD2 (6 bases). Material for sequencing was whole blood. DNA of the CDR3: TGTGCCAGCAGCAAGACTAGGAGGCCCAACAATGAGCAGTTCTTC. It specifies CASSKTRRPNNEQFF.